The text below deals with one T cell receptor beta chain. This clone has just a few counts. The specificity of this receptor is unknown. Per-nucleotide qualities are absent, and no much larger clonotype sits a single base away. Trimming removed 4 bases from V and 4 bases from J; the gene matches leave 11 bases unexplained. CDR1 is given as LGHNA and CDR2 as YSLEER, both from the germline V gene. From cysteine to phenylalanine, the CDR3 is 18 amino acids long. Just CDR3 DNA is preserved here, 54 bases in frame from base 1. These data originate in a study of beta chain features in type 1 diabetes (dated by TCRdb to the late 2010s). Background for the entire study: Mean age, gender distribution, total cell number and subset yield did not differ between patients and healthy donors. Whereas all 28 donors provided naive and central memory subsets, regulatory and stem cell-like memory subsets were isolated from just 8 patients and roughly 8 healthy donors. A total of about 110 million sorted cells were examined across all samples, and the number of cells per subset was strongly correlated with RNA yield. In the study, recently diagnosed type 1 diabetes patients and matched healthy donors were compared on the TCRB repertoires of their sorted circulating CD4+ T cell subsets. Study-wide conclusions, independent of this receptor: Fewer insertions and more nucleotide deletions at VDJ recombination sites were observed in patients with type 1 diabetes, implying thymic rearrangement abnormalities. Sequencing cDNA rather than genomic DNA could over-represent highly expressing activated cells, although activation and CD3 levels did not differ between groups. A moderate but significant shortening of TCRB CDR3 length was observed in type 1 diabetes patients in all four CD4+ subsets. The naive, central memory and regulatory TCRB repertoires appeared to resemble one another more closely among patients than among healthy donors. Because small numbers of individuals were included in the HLA sub-analyses, any influence of HLA type on TCRB rearrangement was left unresolved. Shorter templates might have been favored by PCR, but patient and control samples were amplified and corrected together, so both groups would have been affected equally by any skew.

Each donor gave one peripheral blood draw, approximately 110 mL on average, collected into heparinised tubes. Naive, central memory, regulatory and stem cell-like memory CD4+ T cells were sorted on a BD FACSAria II using a panel including CD45RO, CCR7, CD25, CD127, CD95 and CD27. Purity was above 95% for every sorted population. Right away, PBMCs were isolated by Lymphoprep density gradient centrifugation and were stained directly, with no culture step. So that batch effects would be minimized, each experiment stained and sorted samples in pairs, pairing one healthy donor with one patient. The entire amount of isolated RNA was reverse transcribed using the High Capacity cDNA Reverse Transcription Kit, so the sequenced TCRB transcripts were expressed ones. Naive, central memory and regulatory T cell samples underwent deep immunoSEQ sequencing, averaging around 3.7 million total reads per sample. After sorted cells were lysed in RLT buffer, RNA was extracted with DNase-treated RNeasy Micro or Mini kits, with the choice depending on cell number. Each cell subset was processed on its own to prevent cross-contamination, while patient and healthy donor samples were processed together. The immunoSEQ multiplex PCR was used to amplify TCRB sequences from cDNA, generating 87-bp fragments that spanned the CDR3 region. Amplicons were sequenced on the Illumina HiSeq platform. The study's processing was this. Synthetic template baselines were used to correct PCR bias computationally, reads within Hamming distance 2 were collapsed, and singletons that could not be merged were discarded. By aligning reads against IMGT, V, D and J genes, CDR3 length, and insertions or deletions at six rearrangement sites were assigned. Within each subset, clonotype counts were normalized to sorted cell number, and only after that were true diversity and Gini coefficients computed with the tcR R package. The overlap coefficient, calculated on TCRB nucleotide sequences, was used to quantify repertoire sharing. Out-of-frame TCRB sequences from naive cells were analyzed to stand in for the pre-selection repertoire. Not all clones reach the TCRdb copy of this immuneACCESS table, which keeps in-frame sequences only. Checked studies attribute under half of the gap to unresolved V genes and leave the rest unexplained. Clone size and V and J calls were adopted from that table, with D and trimming inferred from the DNA. Recorded for this sample are fewer than 900,000 clones; about a sixth of them occurred a single time. The ten most abundant clones make up around 0.02% of the sample.

This receptor was identified in a woman between 18 and 29 years old in good health. The receptor chain draws on TRBV4-3 and TRBJ2-1; 12 bases in the junction line up with TRBD2. Sequenced input: naive CD4+ T cells from blood. What this sample's cell subset or site label stands for: true naive CD4+ T cells. The CDR3 reads as follows: CASSLQPPLAGGYNEQFF. The nucleotide sequence is TGCGCCAGCAGCCTTCAACCCCCCCTAGCGGGAGGGTACAATGAGCAGTTCTTC.